This is a list of T cell receptor beta chains from one sample in a study of T-cell reconstitution after alpha-beta-depleted transplantation in children. TCRdb used MiXCR to reprocess the PCR reads, holding one entry per CDR3 protein. The profile shows about 300,000 distinct CDR3 sequences, 6% to 10% of them singletons. The starting material was peripheral blood, obtained 360 days after TCRalphabeta/CD19-depleted stem cell transplant. The receptors stem from a female patient aged 2 to 10 who had a stem cell transplant for Fanconi anemia, so the T cells may come from the graft donor. The CDR3 runs from the conserved cysteine through the conserved F or W. Fields, in order: clone size, V gene, D gene, J gene, CDR3 protein, CDR3 DNA. D genes are given only for firm matches. Clone sizes are given selectively: once, few, many, or a class where the clone is expanded.

abundance: few; v_gene: TRBV20-1; d_gene: .; j_gene: TRBJ1-1; CDR3aa: CSVVVWQAKAFF; CDR3nt: TGCAGTGTGGTAGTCTGGCAGGCTAAAGCTTTCTTT
abundance: many; v_gene: TRBV3-1; d_gene: .; j_gene: TRBJ2-1; CDR3aa: CASSFLDEVPWEQFF; CDR3nt: TGTGCCAGCAGCTTTCTAGACGAAGTCCCTTGGGAGCAGTTCTTC
abundance: .; v_gene: TRBV2; d_gene: TRBD1; j_gene: TRBJ1-4; CDR3aa: CASSLRIRFPRGTGDEKLFF; CDR3nt: TGTGCCAGCAGTTTAAGGATTCGGTTCCCTCGCGGGACAGGGGATGAAAAACTGTTTTTT
abundance: many; v_gene: TRBV7-2; d_gene: .; j_gene: TRBJ1-5; CDR3aa: CASSRETRIWQPQHF; CDR3nt: TGTGCCAGCAGCAGGGAGACCAGGATATGGCAGCCCCAGCATTTT
abundance: few; v_gene: TRBV7-9; d_gene: .; j_gene: TRBJ2-2; CDR3aa: CASRPLATNTGELFF; CDR3nt: TGTGCCAGCAGACCCCTAGCTACGAACACCGGGGAGCTGTTTTTT
abundance: many; v_gene: TRBV12-3/TRBV12-4; d_gene: TRBD1; j_gene: TRBJ2-3; CDR3aa: CASSWTGIDTDTQYF; CDR3nt: TGTGCCAGCAGTTGGACAGGGATCGACACAGATACGCAGTATTTT
abundance: .; v_gene: TRBV9; d_gene: .; j_gene: TRBJ2-6; CDR3aa: CASSVVDGNRRSGANVLTF; CDR3nt: TGTGCCAGCAGCGTAGTCGACGGAAATCGCCGCTCTGGGGCCAACGTCCTGACTTTC
abundance: many; v_gene: TRBV28; d_gene: TRBD1; j_gene: TRBJ1-1; CDR3aa: CASKGQPPMNTEAFF; CDR3nt: TGTGCCAGCAAGGGACAGCCCCCCATGAACACTGAAGCTTTCTTT
abundance: few; v_gene: TRBV20-1; d_gene: .; j_gene: TRBJ2-2; CDR3aa: CSAFHSNTGELFF; CDR3nt: TGCAGTGCTTTCCACTCGAACACCGGGGAGCTGTTTTTT
abundance: .; v_gene: TRBV3-1; d_gene: .; j_gene: TRBJ2-3; CDR3aa: CASSQTHDSLGTDTQYF; CDR3nt: TGTGCCAGCAGCCAAACCCACGACAGTTTAGGCACAGATACGCAGTATTTT
abundance: .; v_gene: TRBV11-1; d_gene: .; j_gene: TRBJ1-1; CDR3aa: CASSLWSNTEAFF; CDR3nt: TGTGCCAGCAGCTTATGGTCGAACACTGAAGCTTTCTTT
abundance: many; v_gene: TRBV12-3/TRBV12-4; d_gene: TRBD1; j_gene: TRBJ1-6; CDR3aa: CASSPDRGGYNSPLHF; CDR3nt: TGTGCCAGCAGTCCGGACAGGGGAGGCTATAATTCACCCCTCCACTTT
abundance: few; v_gene: TRBV20-1; d_gene: TRBD2; j_gene: TRBJ2-1; CDR3aa: CSAPTSGLWNEQFF; CDR3nt: TGCAGTGCGCCGACTAGCGGTTTGTGGAATGAGCAGTTCTTC
abundance: many; v_gene: TRBV15; d_gene: .; j_gene: TRBJ2-7; CDR3aa: CATSRDVSEGGEQYF; CDR3nt: TGTGCCACCAGCAGAGACGTCTCCGAGGGGGGGGAGCAGTACTTC
abundance: many; v_gene: TRBV30; d_gene: .; j_gene: TRBJ2-7; CDR3aa: CAWSKKEQYF; CDR3nt: TGTGCCTGGAGCAAGAAGGAGCAGTACTTC
abundance: many; v_gene: TRBV7-2; d_gene: .; j_gene: TRBJ2-5; CDR3aa: CASSPTGETQYF; CDR3nt: TGTGCCAGCAGTCCAACGGGGGAGACCCAGTACTTC
abundance: many; v_gene: TRBV12-3/TRBV12-4; d_gene: .; j_gene: TRBJ2-1; CDR3aa: CASSLAANPYNEQFF; CDR3nt: TGTGCCAGCAGTTTAGCTGCAAACCCCTACAATGAGCAGTTCTTC
abundance: few; v_gene: TRBV7-9; d_gene: TRBD1; j_gene: TRBJ2-3; CDR3aa: CASSLADRLISDTQYF; CDR3nt: TGTGCCAGCAGCTTAGCGGACAGGTTAATTTCAGATACGCAGTATTTT
abundance: few; v_gene: TRBV27; d_gene: TRBD1; j_gene: TRBJ1-1; CDR3aa: CASSLSGQAHMNTEAFF; CDR3nt: TGTGCCAGCAGTTTATCAGGACAGGCTCATATGAACACTGAAGCTTTCTTT
abundance: .; v_gene: TRBV6-5; d_gene: TRBD1; j_gene: TRBJ1-5; CDR3aa: CASRGPGQGIQPQHF; CDR3nt: TGTGCCAGCAGAGGACCGGGACAGGGGATTCAGCCCCAGCATTTT
abundance: many; v_gene: TRBV7-8; d_gene: TRBD2; j_gene: TRBJ2-3; CDR3aa: CASSYWTSGVVSDTQYF; CDR3nt: TGTGCCAGCAGCTATTGGACTAGCGGGGTTGTGTCAGATACGCAGTATTTT
abundance: many; v_gene: TRBV5-5; d_gene: .; j_gene: TRBJ1-5; CDR3aa: CASSLGIPHSNQPQHF; CDR3nt: TGTGCCAGCAGCTTGGGTATCCCCCATAGCAATCAGCCCCAGCATTTT
abundance: .; v_gene: TRBV5-8; d_gene: .; j_gene: TRBJ1-1; CDR3aa: CASSRSFRAFF; CDR3nt: TGTGCCAGCAGCCGCTCCTTTAGGGCTTTCTTT